The 27 T cell receptor beta chains reported below all come from one sample, sequenced in a study of T cell changes during pregnancy in multiple sclerosis. TCRdb keeps only in-frame clones here, not all; method: immunoSEQ multiplex PCR. The sample has roughly 74,000 clones, about 88% seen once. This sample comprised peripheral blood, obtained before pregnancy. The receptor source for this set is a female donor with multiple sclerosis, enrolled in a pregnancy study.

This clone was seen once. The chain carries TRBV5-6 and TRBJ2-1; 7 positions match TRBD2. Germline CDR1 is SGHDT and CDR2 is YYEEEE. This CDR3 has 15 residues. V was pared by 1 base and J by 3 bases, with 4 bases of the junction left unmatched. The DNA of the CDR3 is TGTGCCAGCAGCTTGTTCGGGGAGGGCTACAATGAGCAGTTCTTC. Translation gives CASSLFGEGYNEQFF.

In this sample, this clone turned up once. This chain uses TRBV19 with TRBJ2-1; the D is unclear. Trimming stripped 1 base from V and 3 bases from J, with 13 bases between. The CDR3 is made up of 16 amino acids. CDR1 is LNHDA and CDR2 is SQIVND in the germline V gene (reference sequence). The CDR3 loop reads CASSIGTFRNYNEQFF. The CDR3 DNA follows: TGTGCCAGTAGTATAGGTACATTCCGTAACTACAATGAGCAGTTCTTC.

V usage is TRBV27 and J usage is TRBJ2-2; D may be TRBD1 (6 bases). V gave up 5 bases and J gave up 5 bases, with 15 bases separating them. CDR1 and CDR2 from the germline V gene are MNHEY and SMNVEV (reference sequence). The CDR3 is 15 amino acids. As DNA, the CDR3 is TGTGCCAGCAGTCTGAGACAGGACGGTACCGGGGAGCTGTTTTTT. Its translation: CASSLRQDGTGELFF.

This clone was counted between two and nine times. The chain links TRBV7-9 to TRBJ1-2, with 7 bases that match TRBD1. The CDR3 runs to 15 residues. Germline-derived CDR1 and CDR2 are SEHNR and FQNEAQ (reference sequence). Germline trimming cut 1 base from V and 6 bases from J; bases unmatched to any gene: 8. The CDR3 DNA sequence: TGTGCCAGCAGCTTAGAATACAGGGGCCCCCATGGCTACACCTTC. It encodes CASSLEYRGPHGYTF.

This chain joins TRBV6-5 and TRBJ2-7; weak D call: TRBD1 (5 bases). Germline V gene data show CDR1 as MNHEY and CDR2 as SVGAGI. Deletions cut 6 bases from V and 2 bases from J, with 11 bases between. The CDR3 has 13 residues. CDR3 loop: CASSYGRAYEQYF. CDR3 nucleotides: TGTGCCAGCAGCTACGGCAGGGCCTACGAGCAGTACTTC.

The chain carries TRBV5-6 and TRBJ1-2, with D perhaps TRBD1 (6 bases). Between the trimmed V and J ends, which lost 7 bases and 4 bases, there was a span of 17 bases. Germline V gene lookup returns CDR1 SGHDT and CDR2 YYEEEE. The CDR3 is 14 amino acids. CDR3 nucleotide sequence: TGTGCCAGCTCGGGAGGGGGTTATGCCTATGGCTACACCTTC. This encodes CASSGGGYAYGYTF.

The chain uses TRBV7-2 and TRBJ2-3; D is uncertain. V lost 4 bases to trimming and J lost 4 bases, with 12 bases between them. Looked up from germline, CDR1 is SGHTA and CDR2 is FQGNSA. CDR3 size: 14 residues. The CDR3 nucleotides are TGTGCCAGCAGCTCCACCAGACTGTCAGATACGCAGTATTTT. Encoded protein: CASSSTRLSDTQYF.

This chain uses TRBV7-9 with TRBJ1-2; 7 bases match TRBD1. Germline CDR1 is SEHNR and CDR2 is FQNEAQ (reference sequence). V shed 1 base and J 8 bases; nucleotides not matched to a gene: 1. The CDR3 sequence is 12 residues long. Here the CDR3 DNA reads TGTGCCAGCAGCTTAGAGACAGGGGGCTACACCTTC. Amino acid sequence: CASSLETGGYTF.

The chain's CDR3 is CASSGSRGAKRVIEQYF. DNA for the CDR3: TGTGCCAGCAGTGGGTCCCGTGGGGCGAAACGGGTCATTGAGCAGTACTTC. The genes are TRBV27 and TRBJ2-7; possible D gene TRBD1, 5 bases. V was pared by 5 bases and J by 7 bases, with 27 bases between. Germline CDR1 is MNHEY and CDR2 is SMNVEV (reference sequence). The CDR3 runs 17 residues.

The chain links TRBV7-9 to TRBJ1-4, with 7 bases lining up with TRBD1. Germline V gives CDR1 SEHNR, CDR2 FQNEAQ (reference sequence). The CDR3 sequence is 16 residues long. The J segment lost 8 bases and the V segment lost 2 bases, leaving 11 bases of the junction unmatched. The CDR3 bases are TGTGCCAGCAGCTTACGGTCCGCCAGGGGGTGGGAAAAACTGTTTTTT. Translating gives CASSLRSARGWEKLFF.

V is TRBV9 and J is TRBJ1-2; perhaps TRBD1 as D (5 bases). CDR1 is SGDLS, CDR2 YYNGEE, per germline. Trimming stripped 4 bases from V and 7 bases from J, with 20 bases between. The CDR3 has 15 amino acids. The CDR3 coding sequence is TGTGCCAGCAGCCCCAGCGGGGCCTTGGGAGGTGGCTACACCTTC. It yields the protein CASSPSGALGGGYTF. The full variable domain, in which reference TRBV9 and TRBJ1-2 provide the parts outside the CDR3, is DSGVTQTPKHLITATGQRVTLRCSPRSGDLSVYWYQQSLDQGLQFLIQYYNGEERAKGNILERFSAQQFPDLHSELNLSSLELGDSALYFCASSPSGALGGGYTFGSGTRLTVV.

This chain joins TRBV21-1 and TRBJ2-7; the table calls TRBD1, which could not be checked here. TRBV21-1 is shown as a pseudogene. This CDR3 region has 13 residues. The CDR3 loop is CASPTQGCHEQYF. As DNA, the CDR3 is TGTGCCAGCCCAACACAGGGTTGCCACGAGCAGTACTTC.

The chain carries TRBV2 and TRBJ2-7; 8 nucleotides line up with TRBD1. Germline V gene sequence: CDR1 SNHLY, CDR2 FYNNEI. J lost 7 bases, V lost 9 bases, and 17 bases had no gene match. The CDR3 contains 15 residues. This CDR3 reads CASKIQGEANREQYF. CDR3 nucleotides: TGTGCCAGTAAGATACAGGGGGAGGCGAACAGGGAGCAGTACTTC.

The chain is built from TRBV5-6 and TRBJ2-3; D uncertain. Germline CDR1 reads SGHDT; CDR2 reads YYEEEE. This CDR3 contains 15 residues. V was clipped by 0 bases and J by 1 base, with 9 bases between them. The CDR3 coding sequence is TGTGCCAGCAGCTTGGCCGCGATGCGCACAGATACGCAGTATTTT. Protein product: CASSLAAMRTDTQYF.

V is TRBV2 and J is TRBJ1-1; D gene ambiguous. CDR1 SNHLY and CDR2 FYNNEI come from the germline V gene. V lost 1 base and J 0 bases, leaving 9 bases between the germline ends. The CDR3 length is 15 residues. The CDR3 DNA reads TGTGCCAGCAGTGAAGGGTGGCCCATGAACACTGAAGCTTTCTTT. It codes for CASSEGWPMNTEAFF.

In its sample, this clone was seen a few times. The gene calls are TRBV4-1 and TRBJ1-1, with TRBD1 matching over 7 bases. CDR3 length: 15 amino acids. With V trimmed by 0 bases and J by 5 bases, 6 bases remained unmatched. Looked up from germline, CDR1 is MGHRA and CDR2 is YSYEKL. This CDR3 is CASSQEMGQKTEAFF. CDR3 nucleotide sequence: TGCGCCAGCAGCCAAGAAATGGGACAGAAGACTGAAGCTTTCTTT.

This clone has just one count. The rearrangement links TRBV5-1 to TRBJ1-4; D is uncertain. This CDR3 has 16 amino acids. CDR1 and CDR2 (germline): SGHRS, YFSETQ. V was shortened by 0 bases and J by 6 bases, with 15 bases between the two germline ends. The CDR3 DNA reads TGCGCCAGCAGCTTGGCCGGGGAGTTGGTGGATGAAAAACTGTTTTTT. Residues: CASSLAGELVDEKLFF.

V gene TRBV7-9 combines with J gene TRBJ1-1; D might be TRBD1 (5 bases). The germline gives CDR1 SEHNR, CDR2 FQNEAQ (reference sequence). This CDR3 has 12 residues. Trimming stripped 5 bases from V and 5 bases from J, with 9 bases between. Written as DNA, the CDR3 is TGTGCCAGCAGCCCCGGGGGTACTGAAGCTTTCTTT. It is translated as CASSPGGTEAFF.

The V call is TRBV11-1, the J call TRBJ2-3; D is possibly TRBD1 (6 bases). CDR3 length equals 16 residues. From germline, CDR1 is SGHAT and CDR2 FQDESV (reference sequence). The V end was cut by 5 bases, the J end by 0 bases, with 15 bases between. CDR3 nucleotides: TGTGCCAGCAGCCACTGGACAGCTACTAGCACAGATACGCAGTATTTT. This encodes CASSHWTATSTDTQYF.

The rearrangement links TRBV5-1 to TRBJ2-7; D is possibly TRBD1 (6 bases). The ends were cut back, 0 bases at V and 4 bases at J, with 11 bases in the middle. The CDR3 runs 14 residues. CDR1 is SGHRS, CDR2 YFSETQ, per germline. DNA of the CDR3: TGCGCCAGCAGCTTGGGACAGGCTTTATACGAGCAGTACTTC. Protein product: CASSLGQALYEQYF.

V and J are TRBV14 and TRBJ1-4; perhaps TRBD1 as D (6 bases). V lost 3 bases, J lost 7 bases, and 12 bases lay in between. Germline loops: CDR1 SGHDN, CDR2 FVKESK. The CDR3 is 14 amino acids. The CDR3 nucleotides are TGTGCCAGCAGCCAGGGGGCGCGGAGTGAAAAACTGTTTTTT. Its protein is CASSQGARSEKLFF.

The chain uses TRBV19 and TRBJ2-3; TRBD2 is a possible D gene (5 bases). Trimming stripped 1 base from V and 4 bases from J, with 9 bases between. Germline assignment: CDR1 LNHDA and CDR2 SQIVND (reference sequence). The CDR3 runs to 14 residues. The CDR3 bases are TGTGCCAGTAGTATAGGAGGGCCGCCAGATACGCAGTATTTT. It specifies CASSIGGPPDTQYF. Full variable domain (remainder filled in from reference TRBV19 and TRBJ2-3): DGGITQSPKYLFRKEGQNVTLSCEQNLNHDAMYWYRQDPGQGLRLIYYSQIVNDFQKGDIAEGYSVSREKKESFPLTVTSAQKNPTAFYLCASSIGGPPDTQYFGPGTRLTVL.

DNA for the CDR3: TGCAGTGAGACTCTAGTCGATACGCAGTATTTT. Encoded protein: CSETLVDTQYF. This sequence joins TRBV20-1 and TRBJ2-3; D remains unclear. V lost 7 bases to trimming and J lost 6 bases, with 11 bases between them. CDR3 size: 11 residues. Per germline, CDR1 DFQATT and CDR2 SNEGSKA (reference sequence).

The chain uses TRBV13 and TRBJ2-7; TRBD1 agrees at 8 bases. After removal of 6 bases from V and 9 bases from J, the junction contained 7 bases not matched to a gene. The CDR3 covers 12 residues. Germline V gene data show CDR1 as PRHDT and CDR2 as FYEKMQ (reference sequence). DNA of the CDR3: TGTGCCAGCAGGTGGGACAGGCCGGCGCAGTACTTC. Translating it yields CASRWDRPAQYF.

The chain joins TRBV27 to TRBJ1-1, with TRBD1 matching over 8 bases. Germline CDR1 and CDR2: MNHEY and SMNVEV (reference sequence). Trimming cost V 2 bases and J 4 bases; bases outside gene matches: 6. This CDR3 has 15 residues. The CDR3, as DNA: TGTGCCAGCAGTTTAGATCAGGGGGCGAGCACTGAAGCTTTCTTT. Amino acid sequence: CASSLDQGASTEAFF.

The V call is TRBV7-2, the J call TRBJ2-5; TRBD2 aligns across 10 bases. The V gene end was trimmed by 7 bases and the J gene end by 4 bases; junction bases not matched to a gene: 6. CDR1 is SGHTA, CDR2 FQGNSA, per germline. This CDR3 spans 14 amino acids. The DNA of the CDR3 is TGTGCCAGCACACTAGCGGGGTGGGGAGAGACCCAGTACTTC. Translated: CASTLAGWGETQYF.

The chain uses TRBV5-1 and TRBJ2-7, with a tentative D call TRBD1 (5 bases). The V end lost 3 bases, the J end lost 6 bases, and 7 bases lay between the germline ends. Germline CDR1 SGHRS, CDR2 YFSETQ. This CDR3 region has 11 residues. CDR3 nucleotide sequence: TGCGCCAGCAGCTGGGGCCCCGAGCAGTACTTC. Translating it yields CASSWGPEQYF.